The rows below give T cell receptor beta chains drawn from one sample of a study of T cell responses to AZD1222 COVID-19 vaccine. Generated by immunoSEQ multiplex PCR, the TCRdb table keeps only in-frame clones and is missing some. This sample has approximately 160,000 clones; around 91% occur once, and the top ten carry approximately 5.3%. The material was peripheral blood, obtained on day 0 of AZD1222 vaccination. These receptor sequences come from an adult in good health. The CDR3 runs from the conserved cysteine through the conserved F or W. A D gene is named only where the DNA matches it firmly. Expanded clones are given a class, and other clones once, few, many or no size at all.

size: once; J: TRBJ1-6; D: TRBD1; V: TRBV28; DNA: TGTGCCAGCAGCAACCGATATACCGGGACAGGGAGCAATTCACCCCTCCACTTT; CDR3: CASSNRYTGTGSNSPLHF
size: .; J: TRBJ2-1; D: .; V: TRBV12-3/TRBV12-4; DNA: TGTGCCAGCAGTTTAGGCGGGGACAATGAGCAGTTCTTC; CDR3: CASSLGGDNEQFF
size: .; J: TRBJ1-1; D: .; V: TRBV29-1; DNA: TGCAGCGTTCATGGCAGGGAGCACACTGAAGCTTTCTTT; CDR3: CSVHGREHTEAFF
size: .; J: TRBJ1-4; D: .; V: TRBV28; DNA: TGTGCCAGCAGTCCTCGGACAGTATATAATGAAAAACTGTTTTTT; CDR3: CASSPRTVYNEKLFF
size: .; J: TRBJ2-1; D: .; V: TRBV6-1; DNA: TGTGCCAGCAGTGATGGGGGACCGGTCAATGAGCAGTTCTTC; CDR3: CASSDGGPVNEQFF
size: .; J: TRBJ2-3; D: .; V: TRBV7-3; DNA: TGTGCCAGCAGCTTATTCGGCGGGATTGGCACAGATACGCAGTATTTT; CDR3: CASSLFGGIGTDTQYF
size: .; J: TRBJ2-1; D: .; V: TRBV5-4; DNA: TGTGCCAGCAGCTTGGATGGACCCCTCGTCTACAATGAGCAGTTCTTC; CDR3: CASSLDGPLVYNEQFF
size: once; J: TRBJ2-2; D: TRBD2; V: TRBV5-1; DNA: TGCGCCAGCAGCAAGGGACTAGCGGGAACCGGGGAGCTGTTTTTT; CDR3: CASSKGLAGTGELFF
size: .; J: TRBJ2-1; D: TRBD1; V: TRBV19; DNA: TGTGCCAGTAGACCCGGGACAGGGGGCTACAATGAGCAGTTCTTC; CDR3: CASRPGTGGYNEQFF
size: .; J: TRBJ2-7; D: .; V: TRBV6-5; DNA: TGTGCCAGCAGACAACCCCCCTACGAGCAGTACTTC; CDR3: CASRQPPYEQYF
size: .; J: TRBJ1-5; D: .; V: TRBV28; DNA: TGTGCCAGCAGTTTCCCGGTGGGAGGTCAGCCCCAGCATTTT; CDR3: CASSFPVGGQPQHF
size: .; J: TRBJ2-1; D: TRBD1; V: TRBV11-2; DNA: TGTGCCAGCAGCTTAGTCCGGGACAGGGTTTTCTTC; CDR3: CASSLVRDRVFF
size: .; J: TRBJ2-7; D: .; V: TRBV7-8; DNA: TGTGCCAGCAGCCCGACGGGCTCCTACGAGCAGTACTTC; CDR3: CASSPTGSYEQYF
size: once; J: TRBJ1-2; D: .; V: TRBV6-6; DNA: TGTGCCAGCAGTTATATCGAGACAGCACCGTATGGCTACACCTTC; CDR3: CASSYIETAPYGYTF
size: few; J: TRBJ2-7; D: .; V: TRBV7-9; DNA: TGTGCCAGCAGCTTAGCGGAGGGGAACGAGCAGTACTTC; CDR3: CASSLAEGNEQYF
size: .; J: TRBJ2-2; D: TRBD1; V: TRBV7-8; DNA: TGTGCCAGCAGCTTAAGGGCCGGGACAGCCCCGATCGGGGAGCTGTTTTTT; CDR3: CASSLRAGTAPIGELFF
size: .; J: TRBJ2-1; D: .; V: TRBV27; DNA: TGTGCCAGCAGTTCGCGGCAGACCTACAATGAGCAGTTCTTC; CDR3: CASSSRQTYNEQFF
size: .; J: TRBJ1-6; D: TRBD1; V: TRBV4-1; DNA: TGCGCCAGCAGCCCCCGGACAGGAATCACGATAGAGTCACCCCTCCACTTT; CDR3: CASSPRTGITIESPLHF
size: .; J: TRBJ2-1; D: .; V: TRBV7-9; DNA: TGTGCCAGCAGCTTTAATTCCGGGAGTTCCTACAATGAGCAGTTCTTC; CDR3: CASSFNSGSSYNEQFF
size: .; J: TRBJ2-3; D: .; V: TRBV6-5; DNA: TGTGCCAGCAGTTACCGTGGGGGAGGAGAAGATACGCAGTATTTT; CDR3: CASSYRGGGEDTQYF
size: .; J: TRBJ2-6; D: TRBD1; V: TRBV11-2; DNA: TGTGCCAGCAGCGACAGGGGATCTGGGGCCAACGTCCTGACTTTC; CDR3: CASSDRGSGANVLTF
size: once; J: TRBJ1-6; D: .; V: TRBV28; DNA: TGTGCCAGCAGTCCCAGGACGCAGACACCCCTCCACTTT; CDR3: CASSPRTQTPLHF
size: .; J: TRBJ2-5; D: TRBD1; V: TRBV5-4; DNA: TGTGCCAGCAGCCCGAGGGGGCCAGGGTCCCAATCCCAAGAGACCCAGTACTTC; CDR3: CASSPRGPGSQSQETQYF
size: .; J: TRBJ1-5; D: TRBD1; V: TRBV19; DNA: TGTGCCAGTAAGAGTGTGAGACAGGGGGACAATCAGCCCCAGCATTTT; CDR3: CASKSVRQGDNQPQHF
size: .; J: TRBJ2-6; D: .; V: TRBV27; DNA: TGTGCCAGCAGTTCCCGAACAGCTGGGGCCAACGTCCTGACTTTC; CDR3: CASSSRTAGANVLTF